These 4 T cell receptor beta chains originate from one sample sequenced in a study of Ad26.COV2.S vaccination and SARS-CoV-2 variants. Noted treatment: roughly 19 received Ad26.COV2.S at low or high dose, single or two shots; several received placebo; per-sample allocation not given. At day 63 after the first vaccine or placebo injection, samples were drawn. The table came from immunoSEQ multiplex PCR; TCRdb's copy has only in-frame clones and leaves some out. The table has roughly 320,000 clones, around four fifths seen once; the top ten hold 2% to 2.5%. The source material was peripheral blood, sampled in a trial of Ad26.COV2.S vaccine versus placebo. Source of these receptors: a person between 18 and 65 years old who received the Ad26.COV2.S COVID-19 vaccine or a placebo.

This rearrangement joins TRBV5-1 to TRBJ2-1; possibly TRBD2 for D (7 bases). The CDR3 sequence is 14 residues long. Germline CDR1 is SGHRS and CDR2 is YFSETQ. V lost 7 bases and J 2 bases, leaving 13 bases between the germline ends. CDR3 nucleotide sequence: TGCGCCAGCGGCGGGGGCTCTACCTACAATGAGCAGTTCTTC. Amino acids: CASGGGSTYNEQFF.

The CDR3 loop reads CASSHASSQSYNEQFF. The CDR3 nucleotides read TGCGCCAGCAGCCACGCTAGCTCGCAGTCCTACAATGAGCAGTTCTTC. This rearrangement joins TRBV5-1 to TRBJ2-1, with D possibly being TRBD2 (5 bases). The germline V gene has CDR1 SGHRS and CDR2 YFSETQ. Deletions cut 4 bases from V and 1 base from J, with 15 bases between. This CDR3 contains 16 residues. Drawing the rest from reference TRBV5-1 and TRBJ2-1, the complete variable domain is KAGVTQTPRYLIKTRGQQVTLSCSPISGHRSVSWYQQTPGQGLQFLFEYFSETQRNKGNFPGRFSGRQFSNSRSEMNVSTLELGDSALYLCASSHASSQSYNEQFFGPGTRLTVL.

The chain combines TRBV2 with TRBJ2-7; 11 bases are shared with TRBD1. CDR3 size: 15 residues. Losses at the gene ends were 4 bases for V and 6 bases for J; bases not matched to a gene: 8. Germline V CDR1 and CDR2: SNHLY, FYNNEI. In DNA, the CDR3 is TGTGCCAGCAGTGCACAACTAGGGACAGGGGGCGAGCAGTACTTC. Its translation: CASSAQLGTGGEQYF.

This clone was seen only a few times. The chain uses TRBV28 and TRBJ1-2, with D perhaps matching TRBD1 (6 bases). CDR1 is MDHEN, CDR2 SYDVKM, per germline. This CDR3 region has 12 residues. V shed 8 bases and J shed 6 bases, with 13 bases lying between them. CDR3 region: CASLEGVHGYTF. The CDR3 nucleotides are TGTGCCAGCCTCGAGGGGGTCCATGGCTACACCTTC.